The rows below give T cell receptor beta chains drawn from one sample of a study of T cells in Graves' hyperthyroidism and ophthalmopathy. TCRdb itself ran the multiplex PCR reads through MiXCR, one entry per CDR3 protein. Of fewer than 350,000 distinct CDR3 sequences listed, 18% are singletons. Source material: blood. These receptors all come from a woman between 45 and 65 years old with Graves' hyperthyroidism. CDR3s include the opening cysteine and the closing phenylalanine or tryptophan. D genes are given only for firm matches. Rows may omit the clone size; those that give it use once, few, many or a size class.

d_call: .
j_call: TRBJ2-3
v_call: TRBV7-3
clone_size: few
cdr3_nt: TGTGCCAGCAGCTTAATGCACAGCTCAGATACGCAGTATTTT
cdr3_aa: CASSLMHSSDTQYF

d_call: TRBD1
j_call: TRBJ2-7
v_call: TRBV29-1
clone_size: .
cdr3_nt: TGCAGCGTTAGGGACAGCGAATCCTACGAGCAGTACTTC
cdr3_aa: CSVRDSESYEQYF

d_call: TRBD1
j_call: TRBJ2-5
v_call: TRBV29-1
clone_size: many
cdr3_nt: TGCAGCGTTGGTACAGGGGGCTGGGAGACCCAGTACTTC
cdr3_aa: CSVGTGGWETQYF

d_call: .
j_call: TRBJ1-6
v_call: TRBV5-8
clone_size: .
cdr3_nt: TGTGCCAGCAGCTTAGGTCCCTTTACCCTAAACAATTCACCCCTCCACTTT
cdr3_aa: CASSLGPFTLNNSPLHF

d_call: .
j_call: TRBJ2-7
v_call: TRBV14
clone_size: once
cdr3_nt: TGTGCCAGCAGCCCTCGGGGGTCCGCATCCTACGAGCAGTACTTC
cdr3_aa: CASSPRGSASYEQYF

d_call: .
j_call: TRBJ2-3
v_call: TRBV11-2
clone_size: many
cdr3_nt: TGTGCCAGCAGCTTAAGGGCCGCGACAGATACGCAGTATTTT
cdr3_aa: CASSLRAATDTQYF

d_call: .
j_call: TRBJ1-2
v_call: TRBV20-1
clone_size: few
cdr3_nt: TGCAGCCCCCACACGTGGGACCTACCGGGAGTTGGCTACACCTTC
cdr3_aa: CSPHTWDLPGVGYTF

d_call: .
j_call: TRBJ2-7
v_call: TRBV19
clone_size: .
cdr3_nt: TGTGCCAGTAGTATGGGCCCAGCCTACGAGCAGTACTTC
cdr3_aa: CASSMGPAYEQYF

d_call: TRBD2
j_call: TRBJ2-2
v_call: TRBV11-2
clone_size: many
cdr3_nt: TGTGCCAGCAGTCGCCGGACTAGCGGGGGCGGTAACACCGGGGAGCTGTTTTTT
cdr3_aa: CASSRRTSGGGNTGELFF

d_call: .
j_call: TRBJ1-6
v_call: TRBV12-3/TRBV12-4
clone_size: few
cdr3_nt: TGTGCCAGCAGACAGGGACCCCATAATTCACCCCTCCACTTT
cdr3_aa: CASRQGPHNSPLHF

d_call: .
j_call: TRBJ2-2
v_call: TRBV7-3
clone_size: many
cdr3_nt: TGTGCCAGCAGCTTAGACCTCGGGGAGCTGTTTTTT
cdr3_aa: CASSLDLGELFF

d_call: .
j_call: TRBJ1-2
v_call: TRBV12-3/TRBV12-4
clone_size: .
cdr3_nt: TGTGCCAGCAGTTCCGGGTCCTGGGGGTATTATGGCTACACCTTC
cdr3_aa: CASSSGSWGYYGYTF

d_call: .
j_call: TRBJ2-2
v_call: TRBV6-1
clone_size: .
cdr3_nt: TGTGCCAGCGGGACGGTGAACACCGGGGAGCTGTTTTTT
cdr3_aa: CASGTVNTGELFF

d_call: TRBD2
j_call: TRBJ2-3
v_call: TRBV29-1
clone_size: .
cdr3_nt: TGCAGCGTTTTTATAGCGGGCTATCGGGATACGCAGTATTTT
cdr3_aa: CSVFIAGYRDTQYF

d_call: .
j_call: TRBJ2-2
v_call: TRBV2
clone_size: many
cdr3_nt: TGTGCCAGCAGTGAAGCGCTTGGGCAGGCAACATGGACCGGGGAGCTGTTTTTT
cdr3_aa: CASSEALGQATWTGELFF

d_call: .
j_call: TRBJ2-6
v_call: TRBV27
clone_size: .
cdr3_nt: TGTGCCAGCAGGAAGACTGGGGCCAACGTCCTGACTTTC
cdr3_aa: CASRKTGANVLTF

d_call: .
j_call: TRBJ2-1
v_call: TRBV6-5
clone_size: .
cdr3_nt: TGTGCCAGCAGTTACCGGGACCGACCACCTTACAATGAGCAGTTCTTC
cdr3_aa: CASSYRDRPPYNEQFF

d_call: .
j_call: TRBJ2-1
v_call: TRBV2
clone_size: .
cdr3_nt: TGTGCCAGCAGTGAAGCGCACAGGGTAATGTACAATGAGCAGTTCTTC
cdr3_aa: CASSEAHRVMYNEQFF